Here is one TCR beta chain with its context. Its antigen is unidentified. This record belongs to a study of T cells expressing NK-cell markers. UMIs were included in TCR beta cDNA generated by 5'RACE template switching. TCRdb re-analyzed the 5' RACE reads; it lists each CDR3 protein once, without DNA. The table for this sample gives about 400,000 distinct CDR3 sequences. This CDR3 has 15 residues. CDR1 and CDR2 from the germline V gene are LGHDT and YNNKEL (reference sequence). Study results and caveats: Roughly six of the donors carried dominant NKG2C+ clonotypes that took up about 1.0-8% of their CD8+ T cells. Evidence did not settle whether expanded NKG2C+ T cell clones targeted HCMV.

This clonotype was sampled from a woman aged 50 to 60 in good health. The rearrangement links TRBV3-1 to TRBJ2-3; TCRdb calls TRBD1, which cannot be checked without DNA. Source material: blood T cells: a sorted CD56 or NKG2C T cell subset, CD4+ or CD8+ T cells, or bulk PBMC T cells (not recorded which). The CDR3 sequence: CASSQEPGRTDTQYF.